The entry below gives a single TCR beta chain sequence along with its context. The germline V gene encodes CDR1 MNHNS and CDR2 SASEGT. This CDR3 region has 12 residues. V was pared by 3 bases and J by 4 bases, with 7 bases between. These data originate in a study of technical replicates of blood from a handful of donors. Here immunoSEQ multiplex PCR was the method, and the copy in TCRdb shows in-frame clones only, minus some. The sample yields 75,000 or so clones, roughly 94% seen once. The clonotype originates from a human donor in good health. The chain carries TRBV6-1 and TRBJ2-7; D gene uncertain. Sequenced sample: T cells isolated from PBMCs. This chain's CDR3 is CASSDVSYEQYF. The CDR3 DNA reads as TGTGCCAGCAGTGACGTCTCTTACGAGCAGTACTTC.